The 20 T cell receptor beta chains presented below share a single source sample, sequenced in a study of blood T cells in healthy people across ages. Sample-barcoded 5' priming and a J-beta primer mix drove a second PCR of about 7 to 11 cycles. TCRdb ran MiXCR on the 5' RACE reads and lists one entry per CDR3 protein. The sample includes over 1.5 million distinct CDR3 sequences, roughly 49% of them seen just once. Input material: blood. The receptors come from a woman aged 40 to 49 in good health.

This clonotype was counted a few times. The CDR3 protein is CASSPLAESEQYF. In nucleotides, the CDR3 is TGTGCCAGCAGCCCACTGGCAGAATCTGAGCAGTACTTC. This chain links TRBV9 with TRBJ2-7; unclear D gene. The V and J ends lost 4 bases and 7 bases respectively, with 15 bases between them. The germline CDR1 and CDR2 sequences are SGDLS and YYNGEE. The CDR3 is 13 residues long.

This chain connects TRBV5-1 to TRBJ2-6; either TRBD1 or TRBD2 may supply D (6 bases each). This CDR3 region has 15 residues. Germline CDR1 is SGHRS and CDR2 is YFSETQ. V was pared by 1 base and J by 8 bases, with 13 bases between. The CDR3: CASSLTTGASNVLTF. The CDR3 coding sequence is TGCGCCAGCAGCTTGACAACGGGGGCTTCCAACGTCCTGACTTTC.

This chain uses TRBV4-2 with TRBJ2-7; the match to TRBD1 covers 7 bases. The end of the DNA aligns better with TRBJ2-5, so the J call may be wrong. Germline values: CDR1 LGHNA, CDR2 YNFKEQ. This CDR3 spans 15 amino acids. CDR3 sequence reads: CASSRPRAGGETQYF. The DNA of the CDR3 is TGTGCCAGCAGCCGCCCGCGGGCAGGGGGAGAGACCCAGTACTTC.

The J gene is TRBJ1-1, the V gene TRBV12-3 or TRBV12-4; D uncertain. Trimming pared 3 bases from V and 7 bases from J, leaving 15 bases between. CDR3 length equals 14 residues. As DNA, the CDR3 is TGTGCCAGCAGTTTTCCCCCCGGGATCGATGAAGCTTTCTTT. Translation: CASSFPPGIDEAFF.

The chain couples TRBV4-3 to TRBJ2-5; weak D call: TRBD1 (6 bases). V was cut by 3 bases and J by 4 bases, with 12 bases left in between. This CDR3 has 14 amino acids. The germline V gene has CDR1 LGHNA and CDR2 YSLEER. This CDR3 is CASSHRTVGETQYF. CDR3 DNA: TGCGCCAGCAGCCACCGGACAGTTGGAGAGACCCAGTACTTC.

The CDR3: CASSPRGVRGLNTEAFF. In DNA form, the CDR3 reads TGTGCCAGCAGCCCAAGGGGAGTAAGGGGGCTCAACACTGAAGCTTTCTTT. This chain connects TRBV7-3 to TRBJ1-1; TRBD1 matches at 7 bases. Trimming at V came to 5 bases and at J to 2 bases, leaving 14 bases not matched to a gene. Looked up from germline, CDR1 is SGHTA and CDR2 is FQGTGA. The CDR3 spans 17 residues.

This clonotype was picked up a small number of times. The rearrangement joins TRBV27 to TRBJ2-3; 9 bases agree with TRBD2. CDR3 length equals 16 residues. Per the germline V gene, CDR1 is MNHEY and CDR2 is SMNVEV (reference sequence). The V gene end was trimmed by 2 bases and the J gene end by 2 bases; junction bases not matched to a gene: 5. CDR3 nucleotide sequence: TGTGCCAGCAGTTTAAACGGCGGGGGGGACACAGATACGCAGTATTTT. Amino acid sequence: CASSLNGGGDTDTQYF.

This chain uses TRBV27 with TRBJ2-7; weak D call: TRBD2 (5 bases). The V gene lost 5 bases and the J gene lost 6 bases, with 14 bases spanning the gap. CDR1 MNHEY and CDR2 SMNVEV come from the germline V gene (reference sequence). The length of the CDR3 is 13 residues. The CDR3 here is CASSVGLFSEQYF. CDR3 DNA: TGTGCCAGCAGTGTCGGACTGTTTTCCGAGCAGTACTTC.

This clonotype was observed a few times. The chain is built from TRBV20-1 and TRBJ2-1, with D perhaps matching TRBD2 (7 bases). This CDR3 contains 15 residues. Germline loops: CDR1 DFQATT, CDR2 SNEGSKA (reference sequence). Trimming took 0 bases from V and 6 from J, leaving 15 bases between them. The CDR3 sequence: CSARDRGATVNEQFF. CDR3 nucleotide sequence: TGCAGTGCTAGAGATCGGGGGGCAACAGTCAATGAGCAGTTCTTC.

This rearrangement joins TRBV27 to TRBJ2-1; the match to TRBD2 covers 7 bases. Germline V lookup: CDR1 MNHEY, CDR2 SMNVEV (reference sequence). The CDR3 sequence is 16 residues long. V gave up 3 bases and J gave up 2 bases; unmatched junction bases: 7. DNA of the CDR3: TGTGCCAGCAGTTTCTCGGCGGGGGAAACCTACAATGAGCAGTTCTTC. It translates to CASSFSAGETYNEQFF.

The CDR3 DNA reads as TGTGCCAGCAGCAAAGCCGTAGGCGAGCAGTACTTC. Amino acid sequence: CASSKAVGEQYF. The J gene is TRBJ2-7, the V gene TRBV21-1. TRBV21-1 represents a pseudogene. The CDR3 extends over 12 amino acids.

The V call is TRBV10-3, the J call TRBJ2-7; the match to TRBD2 covers 9 bases. Germline CDR1 reads ENHRY; CDR2 reads SYGVKD. The J segment lost 0 bases and the V segment lost 7 bases, leaving 4 bases of the junction unmatched. CDR3 length: 14 residues. CDR3 DNA sequence: TGTGCCATCAACAGCGGGGGGAGCTCCTACGAGCAGTACTTC. This sequence encodes CAINSGGSSYEQYF.

This clonotype was observed a handful of times. J is TRBJ2-5 and V is TRBV7-2; the D gene is possibly TRBD2 (5 bases). The better agreement between TRBJ2-1 and the DNA end casts doubt on the J call. CDR1 is SGHTA and CDR2 is FQGNSA in the germline V gene. The CDR3 covers 13 residues. The CDR3 DNA sequence: TGTGCCAGCAGCTTAGGGGAGAGAGAGACCCAGTTCTTC. This translates into CASSLGERETQFF.

The chain recombines TRBV4-3 with TRBJ2-3; D remains unclear. This CDR3 region has 14 residues. Germline CDR1 LGHNA, CDR2 YSLEER. CDR3 amino acids: CVSSQDRAWDTQYF. CDR3 in DNA: TGCGTTAGCAGCCAAGATAGAGCCTGGGATACGCAGTATTTT.

This chain joins TRBV24-1 and TRBJ2-1; 10 bases agree with TRBD2. This CDR3 is 17 amino acids long. Trimming took 4 bases from V and 4 from J; bases not matched to a gene: 9. Germline V gene lookup returns CDR1 KGHDR and CDR2 SFDVKD. The CDR3 reads CATSDNKLAGSYNEQFF. CDR3 DNA: TGTGCCACCAGTGACAACAAACTAGCGGGGTCATACAATGAGCAGTTCTTC.

The chain employs TRBV28 and TRBJ1-5, with TRBD1 matching over 10 bases. V trimming: 4 bases; J trimming: 4 bases; junction bases outside the gene matches: 10. Germline CDR1 and CDR2: MDHEN and SYDVKM. This CDR3 is built from 17 residues. The CDR3: CASSSPGTGVRNQPQHF. CDR3 DNA: TGTGCCAGCAGTTCACCCGGGACAGGGGTTCGGAATCAGCCCCAGCATTTT.

This clonotype was picked up a small number of times. J is TRBJ1-5 and V is TRBV13, with 8 bases identical to TRBD1. V lost 4 bases, J lost 6 bases, and 5 bases stayed unmatched. Per germline, CDR1 PRHDT and CDR2 FYEKMQ (reference sequence). The CDR3 has 14 residues. CDR3 amino acids: CASSSGQGTQPQHF. The CDR3 region has the DNA TGTGCCAGCAGCTCAGGACAGGGAACTCAGCCCCAGCATTTT.

The chain recombines TRBV7-9 with TRBJ2-4; D may be TRBD1 or TRBD2 (6 bases each). The CDR3 has 15 residues. Looked up from germline, CDR1 is SEHNR and CDR2 is FQNEAQ (reference sequence). Trimming cost V 0 bases and J 7 bases, with 13 bases left between them. CDR3 nucleotides: TGTGCCAGCAGCTTAGCGGAGGGGGGAGTCAACATTCAGTACTTC. Translation: CASSLAEGGVNIQYF.

The chain joins TRBV5-1 to TRBJ1-1; D uncertain. The CDR3 spans 14 residues. The germline CDR1 and CDR2 sequences are SGHRS and YFSETQ. The V and J ends lost 0 bases and 4 bases respectively, with 10 bases between them. This CDR3 reads CASSLDPVGTEAFF. The CDR3 nucleotides are TGCGCCAGCAGCTTGGACCCCGTGGGCACTGAAGCTTTCTTT.

This clonotype was detected a few times. The chain is built from TRBV6-2 or TRBV6-3 and TRBJ2-1; TRBD2 matches 14 bases. V dropped 8 bases and J dropped 9; count of bases not matched to a gene: 6. This CDR3 region has 14 residues. The V gene's germline CDR1 is MNHEY and CDR2 SVGEGT. The CDR3 DNA is TGTGCCAGCGGTGGACTAGCGGGGGGAGGTGAGCAGTTCTTC. Its translation: CASGGLAGGGEQFF.